This TCR beta chain was profiled in a study of blood T cell repertoires in COVID-19. The V gene's germline CDR1 is LNHDA and CDR2 SQIVND (reference sequence). This CDR3 spans 14 amino acids. Unmatched junction bases numbered 5, after V lost 7 bases and J lost 4 bases. This clone came up once. This table comes from immunoSEQ multiplex PCR, and its TCRdb copy is limited to in-frame clones, with some not included. The sample includes around 220,000 clones, around nine tenths seen only once; the top ten take roughly 14%. The specimen was PBMCs or T cells enriched from blood (not recorded which). The chain employs TRBV19 and TRBJ2-5; 11 bases agree with TRBD2. The source is a woman aged 45-65 years with acute COVID-19. The DNA of the CDR3 is TGTGCCAGTACGGCCCTAGCGGGAGGAGAGACCCAGTACTTC. It translates to CASTALAGGETQYF. Supplemented by reference TRBV19 and TRBJ2-5, the full variable domain reads DGGITQSPKYLFRKEGQNVTLSCEQNLNHDAMYWYRQDPGQGLRLIYYSQIVNDFQKGDIAEGYSVSREKKESFPLTVTSAQKNPTAFYLCASTALAGGETQYFGPGTRLLVL.